This paragraph reports one TCR beta chain. Its antigen is unknown. This table comes from immunoSEQ multiplex PCR, and its TCRdb copy is limited to in-frame clones, with some not included. Among roughly 500,000 clones, roughly 87% were seen once, and the ten largest hold around 13%. This entry is derived from a study of Ad26.COV2.S vaccination and SARS-CoV-2 variants. About the research overall: Once or twice, 56 days apart, Ad26.COV2.S was delivered intramuscularly.

Germline values: CDR1 SGHTS, CDR2 YDEGEE. The CDR3 totals 18 residues. J lost 0 bases, V lost 0 bases, and 5 bases had no gene match. Indicated treatment: some 19 received Ad26.COV2.S at low or high dose, single or two shots; about 5 received placebo; per-sample allocation not given. On day 63 after the first injection, vaccine and placebo recipients gave samples. Regarding the study as a whole: Comparable non-spike TCR breadth was observed in vaccine and placebo recipients. The analyses of TCR breadth and depth may have understated the size of total T cell responses.

V usage is TRBV5-8 and J usage is TRBJ2-7; 14 bases line up with TRBD2. The receptor's source is a person between 18 and 65 years old who received the Ad26.COV2.S COVID-19 vaccine or a placebo. Sequences were derived from peripheral blood, sampled in a trial of Ad26.COV2.S vaccine versus placebo. This CDR3 reads CASSLVGLAGVFSYEQYF. CDR3 sequence (DNA): TGTGCCAGCAGCTTGGTGGGACTAGCGGGAGTTTTCTCCTACGAGCAGTACTTC.